Each of the 12 T cell receptor beta chains below was sequenced from the same sample in a study of shared clonotypes between healthy human individuals. Naive-designated CD8 cells lacked CD45RO, were positively enriched for CCR7, and omitted terminally differentiated effector memory CD45RA+ cells. TCRdb's copy holds only in-frame clones and misses some; the assay was immunoSEQ multiplex PCR. The top ten clones hold about a quarter of a sample with about 680,000 clones, approximately 90% of them seen once. The sequenced sample consisted of naive CD8+ T cells sorted from blood. Receptors originate from a young man in good health.

This chain joins TRBV14 and TRBJ2-3, with TRBD2 identical over 10 bases. CDR1 and CDR2 (germline): SGHDN, FVKESK. V gave up 4 bases and J gave up 5 bases; unmatched junction bases: 6. The CDR3 contains 15 residues. The CDR3: CASSPLAGVVDTQYF. DNA of the CDR3: TGTGCCAGCAGCCCTCTAGCGGGAGTGGTAGATACGCAGTATTTT. Looking up the rest from reference TRBV14 and TRBJ2-3 gives the full variable domain: EAGVTQFPSHSVIEKGQTVTLRCDPISGHDNLYWYRRVMGKEIKFLLHFVKESKQDESGMPNNRFLAERTGGTYSTLKVQPAELEDSGVYFCASSPLAGVVDTQYFGPGTRLTVL.

CDR3 loop: CAISDRIIGTEPYEQYF. The CDR3 region has the DNA TGTGCCATCAGTGACCGGATTATCGGGACGGAGCCCTACGAGCAGTACTTC. This rearrangement joins TRBV10-3 to TRBJ2-7; D possibly uses TRBD1 or TRBD2 (5 bases each). The V gene's germline CDR1 is ENHRY and CDR2 SYGVKD. V lost 3 bases to trimming and J lost 2 bases, with 20 bases between them. The CDR3 spans 17 residues.

This chain links TRBV7-2 with TRBJ2-7; D gene uncertain. V was trimmed by 2 bases and J by 3 bases, leaving 11 bases between them. Germline CDR1 is SGHTA and CDR2 is FQGNSA. The CDR3 is made up of 14 amino acids. The CDR3 protein is CASSLSGPLYEQYF. CDR3 DNA sequence: TGTGCCAGCAGCTTATCCGGACCCCTCTACGAGCAGTACTTC.

The genes are TRBV2 and TRBJ2-7; 11 positions agree with TRBD2. Germline lookup yields CDR1 SNHLY and CDR2 FYNNEI. Losses at the gene ends were 6 bases for V and 3 bases for J; bases not matched to a gene: 7. CDR3 length: 15 amino acids. In nucleotides, the CDR3 is TGTGCCAGCAGCAACTTAGCGGGAGGGGACTACGAGCAGTACTTC. This translates into CASSNLAGGDYEQYF. Full variable domain (missing parts from reference TRBV2 and TRBJ2-7): EPEVTQTPSHQVTQMGQEVILRCVPISNHLYFYWYRQILGQKVEFLVSFYNNEISEKSEIFDDQFSVERPDGSNFTLKIRSTKLEDSAMYFCASSNLAGGDYEQYFGPGTRLTVT.

This CDR3 reads CASSRTSVETQYF. The CDR3 coding sequence is TGTGCCAGCAGCCGAACATCGGTTGAGACCCAGTACTTC. The V and J genes are TRBV7-2 and TRBJ2-5; D call uncertain. Germline V lookup: CDR1 SGHTA, CDR2 FQGNSA. Trimming left V 5 bases short and J 5 bases short, with 12 bases between. The CDR3 extends over 13 amino acids.

CDR3 bases: TGTGCCAGCAGCTTACTAGCGGGAGGCTCCCATGAGCAGTTCTTC. It specifies CASSLLAGGSHEQFF. The rearrangement uses TRBV5-6 and TRBJ2-1; 12 positions agree with TRBD2. CDR3 size: 15 residues. From germline, CDR1 is SGHDT and CDR2 YYEEEE. The V and J ends lost 2 bases and 8 bases, in that order; junction bases with no gene match: 5.

The V call is TRBV29-1, the J call TRBJ2-3, with 7 bases identical to TRBD2. Germline-derived CDR1 and CDR2 are SQVTM and ANQGSEA. The CDR3 consists of 17 residues. V gave up 7 bases and J gave up 0 bases; unmatched junction bases: 16. The CDR3 nucleotides read TGCAGCGGGTGGGGACTTGGCGGGAGCCCCAGCACAGATACGCAGTATTTT. Its protein product is CSGWGLGGSPSTDTQYF.

This clone was observed a few times. The chain employs TRBV27 and TRBJ2-7; 10 bases fit TRBD2. The V and J ends lost 4 bases and 4 bases, in that order; junction bases with no gene match: 10. The CDR3 has 16 residues. From germline, CDR1 is MNHEY and CDR2 SMNVEV (reference sequence). As DNA, the CDR3 is TGTGCCAGCAGTTACGTGTCCCCTAGCGGGAGTTACGAGCAGTACTTC. This sequence encodes CASSYVSPSGSYEQYF.

This chain joins TRBV27 and TRBJ2-7; no clear D gene. Germline V lookup: CDR1 MNHEY, CDR2 SMNVEV (reference sequence). CDR3 size: 13 residues. The germline V and J ends were trimmed by 6 bases and 2 bases, with 11 bases remaining between them. CDR3 amino acids: CASRPPRAYEQYF. The CDR3 DNA follows: TGTGCCAGCAGACCTCCCCGCGCCTACGAGCAGTACTTC.

This chain uses TRBV2 with TRBJ1-1, with TRBD1 matching over 7 bases. Losses at the gene ends were 2 bases for V and 5 bases for J; bases not matched to a gene: 2. CDR1 and CDR2 (germline): SNHLY, FYNNEI. The CDR3 totals 13 residues. CDR3 sequence: CASSETGDTEAFF. The CDR3 DNA is TGTGCCAGCAGTGAAACAGGGGATACTGAAGCTTTCTTT.

The chain carries TRBV9 and TRBJ1-2, with D tentatively TRBD1 (6 bases). The CDR3 sequence is 14 residues long. V was cut by 3 bases and J by 6 bases, with 15 bases left in between. Germline CDR1 and CDR2: SGDLS and YYNGEE. The DNA for the CDR3 is TGTGCCAGCAGCGCCCACAGGGAAAGGGATGGCTACACCTTC. Amino acid sequence: CASSAHRERDGYTF.

V is TRBV11-2 and J is TRBJ2-1, with 7 positions matching TRBD1. J lost 6 bases, V lost 7 bases, and 12 bases had no gene match. This CDR3 region has 15 residues. Germline V gene sequence: CDR1 SGHAT, CDR2 FQNNGV. CDR3: CASTPPGQFGNEQFF. In DNA form, the CDR3 reads TGTGCCAGCACCCCCCCGGGACAGTTTGGCAATGAGCAGTTCTTC.